This entry describes one T cell receptor (beta chain). Germline assignment: CDR1 LNHDA and CDR2 SQIVND (reference sequence). This CDR3 is built from 16 residues. V lost 1 base, J lost 2 bases, and 12 bases lay in between. The data belong to a study of blood T cell repertoires in COVID-19. Study-level background: Sources were T cells, B-cell-depleted T cells, or PBMCs; the material itself was cDNA or gDNA.

Sequencing was performed with immunoSEQ multiplex PCR; in TCRdb, only in-frame clones are kept and a portion is missing. The profile covers 150,000 to 190,000 clones, with about 86% appearing a single time and about 7.7% taken by the ten largest. The chain combines TRBV19 with TRBJ1-5; D gene ambiguous. Sample: PBMCs or T cells enriched from blood (not recorded which). This TCR was sampled from a middle-aged man who had recovered from COVID-19. The CDR3 sequence: CASSIGFRVGNQPQHF. The CDR3 nucleotides are TGTGCCAGTAGTATAGGTTTTAGAGTCGGCAATCAGCCCCAGCATTTT.